This is a list of T cell receptor beta chains from one sample in a study of T cells after yellow fever vaccination. TCRdb independently ran MiXCR on the 5' RACE reads; one entry per CDR3 protein. The sample lists fewer than 35,000 distinct CDR3 sequences, about 10% occurring once. The specimen was PBMCs, either bulk or a sorted T-cell subset (CD4+, CD8+, memory, or dextramer-sorted; not recorded which), collected around 16 days after the first yellow fever vaccination. The receptor source for this set is a man between 18 and 35 years old who received the YFV17D yellow fever vaccine. CDR3s include the opening cysteine and the closing phenylalanine or tryptophan. D genes are given only for firm matches. The listing skips clone size in some rows; elsewhere it reads once, few, many or a size class.

>TRBJ2-7|TRBV6-5|TRBD1|many
CASSYGGTGSYEQYF
TGTGCCAGCAGTTACGGGGGGACAGGGTCCTACGAGCAGTACTTC
>TRBJ1-2|TRBV6-5|TRBD1|many
CASSTGTGEGYGYTF
TGTGCCAGCAGTACCGGGACAGGGGAGGGCTATGGCTACACCTTC
>TRBJ2-4|TRBV5-5|.|few
CASSLVRGMIGNIQYF
TGTGCCAGCAGCTTGGTTCGGGGGATGATCGGAAACATTCAGTACTTC
>TRBJ2-3|TRBV5-1|.|many
CASSAGTDSSTDTQYF
TGCGCCAGCAGCGCCGGGACGGATAGCAGCACAGATACGCAGTATTTT
>TRBJ2-5|TRBV5-4|TRBD1|many
CASTKQGAGETQYF
TGTGCCAGCACCAAACAGGGGGCGGGAGAGACCCAGTACTTC
>TRBJ2-6|TRBV19|.|many
CASTDVSGANVLTF
TGTGCCAGTACTGATGTCTCTGGGGCCAACGTCCTGACTTTC
>TRBJ2-7|TRBV5-1|.|many
CASSWGLTGDYEQYF
TGCGCCAGCAGCTGGGGACTAACAGGGGACTACGAGCAGTACTTC
>TRBJ2-1|TRBV7-7|TRBD2|many
CASSEGSGAYYNEQFF
TGTGCCAGCAGTGAGGGCAGCGGGGCCTATTACAATGAGCAGTTCTTC
>TRBJ1-1|TRBV5-1|TRBD1|.
CASSPNPVDRDGEAFF
TGCGCCAGCAGTCCAAACCCGGTGGACAGGGATGGTGAAGCTTTCTTT
>TRBJ2-5|TRBV6-2/TRBV6-3|TRBD2|many
CASSRTSGSETQYF
TGTGCCAGCAGTCGGACTAGCGGATCGGAGACCCAGTACTTC
>TRBJ2-7|TRBV7-2|.|many
CASSPIGAPYEQYF
TGTGCCAGCAGCCCCATAGGGGCACCCTACGAGCAGTACTTC
>TRBJ2-7|TRBV11-2|TRBD2|many
CASSSPGLAGTNSYEQYF
TGTGCCAGCAGCTCGCCGGGACTAGCGGGGACGAACTCCTACGAGCAGTACTTC
>TRBJ2-5|TRBV5-4|.|few
CASSLTSGDFQETQYF
TGTGCCAGCAGCTTGACCTCCGGCGACTTCCAAGAGACCCAGTACTTC
>TRBJ2-7|TRBV6-5|.|many
CASSNQGLGYEQYF
TGTGCCAGCAGTAATCAGGGTTTGGGTTACGAGCAGTACTTC
>TRBJ2-5|TRBV12-3/TRBV12-4|TRBD1|medium-sized
CASSFGQGIQETQYF
TGTGCCAGCAGCTTTGGACAGGGTATCCAAGAGACCCAGTACTTC
>TRBJ2-3|TRBV20-1|TRBD1|many
CSASQGASTDTQYF
TGCAGTGCTTCACAGGGGGCGAGCACAGATACGCAGTATTTT
>TRBJ2-5|TRBV12-3/TRBV12-4|TRBD1|many
CASSQPGQRIQETQYF
TGTGCCAGCAGCCAACCGGGACAGCGTATCCAAGAGACCCAGTACTTC
>TRBJ2-3|TRBV6-2/TRBV6-3|.|many
CASGYGQTSTDTQYF
TGTGCCAGCGGCTACGGCCAAACAAGCACAGATACGCAGTATTTT
>TRBJ1-1|TRBV27|TRBD1|many
CASSSRQGAGNTEAFF
TGTGCCAGCAGTTCCCGACAGGGGGCGGGGAACACTGAAGCTTTCTTT
>TRBJ1-2|TRBV28|.|many
CASSSVSGGYTF
TGTGCCAGCAGTTCCGTATCGGGGGGCTACACCTTC
>TRBJ2-7|TRBV7-3|TRBD2|many
CASSSKGTSDHEQYF
TGTGCCAGCAGCTCTAAGGGTACTAGCGATCACGAGCAGTACTTC
>TRBJ1-5|TRBV20-1|.|few
CCARVGHAPYGNQPQHF
TGCTGTGCTAGAGTCGGACACGCACCCTATGGCAATCAGCCCCAGCATTTT
>TRBJ1-1|TRBV5-1|.|many
CASSSTGKAFF
TGCGCCAGCAGCTCGACGGGGAAAGCTTTCTTT
>TRBJ2-3|TRBV4-1|.|many
CASSQDRLLTDTQYF
TGCGCCAGCAGCCAAGATCGACTACTCACAGATACGCAGTATTTT
>TRBJ1-5|TRBV5-1|.|many
CASSEQGHSNQPQHF
TGCGCCAGCAGTGAACAGGGCCATAGCAATCAGCCCCAGCATTTT
>TRBJ1-2|TRBV7-2|TRBD1|many
CASSPGGAGYGYTF
TGTGCCAGCAGCCCAGGGGGCGCCGGCTATGGCTACACCTTC
>TRBJ1-2|TRBV15|.|many
CATSRDYFPGEGYTF
TGTGCCACCAGCAGAGATTATTTTCCAGGGGAGGGCTACACCTTC
>TRBJ1-2|TRBV4-2|.|.
CAMGSGGYGYTF
TGTGCCATGGGCTCCGGTGGATATGGCTACACCTTC
>TRBJ2-7|TRBV7-6|TRBD1|many
CASSGGQAYEQYF
TGTGCCAGCAGCGGCGGACAGGCCTACGAGCAGTACTTC
>TRBJ1-4|TRBV7-2|TRBD1|many
CASSFQGGLNEKLFF
TGTGCCAGCAGCTTCCAGGGGGGCCTTAATGAAAAACTGTTTTTT
>TRBJ2-2|TRBV18|TRBD1|many
CASSQDRVGYTGELFF
TGTGCCAGCTCACAGGACAGGGTCGGATACACCGGGGAGCTGTTTTTT
>TRBJ1-1|TRBV5-1|.|many
CASSKENTEAFF
TGCGCCAGCAGCAAAGAGAACACTGAAGCTTTCTTT
>TRBJ2-3|TRBV2|.|many
CASSEGGSTDTQYF
TGTGCCAGCAGTGAGGGCGGGAGCACAGATACGCAGTATTTT
>TRBJ2-7|TRBV6-2/TRBV6-3|.|few
CASLTRDKYYEQYF
TGTGCCAGCCTAACTAGGGACAAATACTACGAGCAGTACTTC
>TRBJ2-5|TRBV11-2|TRBD2|many
CASSLVPSGGARYF
TGTGCCAGCAGCTTAGTCCCTAGCGGGGGGGCCCGGTACTTC
>TRBJ1-5|TRBV5-5|TRBD1|many
CASSLRGNRGQPQHF
TGTGCCAGCAGCTTGAGGGGGAACAGGGGACAGCCCCAGCATTTT
>TRBJ2-1|TRBV20-1|TRBD1|few
CRGTGIENSYNEQFF
TGCAGGGGGACAGGGATCGAAAACTCCTACAATGAGCAGTTCTTC
>TRBJ1-2|TRBV30|.|many
CAWSVQSYGYTF
TGTGCCTGGAGTGTACAGTCCTATGGCTACACCTTC
>TRBJ2-5|TRBV6-5|TRBD1|many
CASSYSTGVETQYF
TGTGCCAGCAGTTACTCCACAGGGGTAGAGACCCAGTACTTC
>TRBJ2-1|TRBV7-2|.|many
CASSFSLGDEQFF
TGTGCCAGCAGTTTTTCTCTAGGCGATGAGCAGTTCTTC
>TRBJ2-3|TRBV24-1|.|many
CATVTSGCRDTQYF
TGTGCCACCGTAACAAGCGGTTGTAGAGATACGCAGTATTTT
>TRBJ2-1|TRBV27|.|many
CASSRLVSGSYNEQFF
TGTGCCAGCAGTCGCCTGGTAAGCGGGTCCTACAATGAGCAGTTCTTC
>TRBJ2-1|TRBV20-1|TRBD2|many
CSARELAGAYNEQFF
TGCAGTGCTAGAGAGCTAGCGGGGGCCTACAATGAGCAGTTCTTC
>TRBJ2-3|TRBV29-1|.|many
CSVGRQDTQYF
TGCAGCGTTGGCCGCCAAGATACGCAGTATTTT
>TRBJ1-1|TRBV5-5|TRBD1|many
CASSQVTGSDTEAFF
TGTGCCAGCAGCCAGGTGACAGGGTCGGACACTGAAGCTTTCTTT
>TRBJ2-5|TRBV5-1|TRBD1|many
CASSPGQTLTIQETQYF
TGCGCCAGCAGCCCGGGACAGACCCTAACTATACAAGAGACCCAGTACTTC
>TRBJ2-1|TRBV20-1|TRBD1|many
CSATRTGYNEQFF
TGCAGTGCTACTCGGACAGGCTACAATGAGCAGTTCTTC
>TRBJ2-5|TRBV3-1|TRBD2|many
CASSQVLAGLQETQYF
TGTGCCAGCAGCCAAGTCCTAGCGGGGTTGCAAGAGACCCAGTACTTC